This note documents a single T cell receptor (beta chain) sequence. In the study's own analysis: Scientists estimated how many nucleated cells there were by amplifying reference gene primers. Assay used: immunoSEQ multiplex PCR; TCRdb lists only in-frame clones, some missing. V and J calls and clone size are copied from that table; D and trimming were computed from the DNA. The repertoire holds 25,000 to 30,000 clones, with roughly 90% as singletons. The data were taken from a study of blood T cell repertoires in COVID-19. As for the study in general: In each case, the material was cDNA or gDNA derived from T cells, B-cell-depleted T cells, or PBMCs.

The CDR3 is 11 amino acids. Germline CDR1 reads KGHDR; CDR2 reads SFDVKD. V lost 7 bases to trimming and J lost 5 bases, with 5 bases between them. This sequence was found in a human donor in a cohort sampled during active COVID-19. Sequenced: peripheral blood. The chain couples TRBV24-1 to TRBJ2-1; no clear D. This chain's CDR3 is CATRSDNEQFF. In DNA, the CDR3 is TGTGCCACCAGGTCAGACAATGAGCAGTTCTTC.